Included here is one T cell receptor beta chain sequence, with context. Primers included in the PCR were 60 Vbeta and 13 Jbeta primers. This table comes from immunoSEQ multiplex PCR, and its TCRdb copy is limited to in-frame clones, with some not included. The table lists some 110,000 clones, 74% of them singletons. The CDR3 loop spans 14 amino acids. Trimming removed 7 bases at V and 4 bases at J, with 13 bases between. Germline loops: CDR1 SGHTA, CDR2 FQGNSA. The data are from a study of cytomegalovirus exposure and HLA in healthy donors. This receptor was obtained from a woman in her fifties or sixties in good health and CMV-seropositive. Input material: PBMCs. The rearrangement joins TRBV7-2 to TRBJ1-4; D unresolved. CDR3: CASTEEADNEKLFF. CDR3 sequence (DNA): TGTGCCAGCACCGAAGAGGCTGATAATGAAAAACTGTTTTTT.